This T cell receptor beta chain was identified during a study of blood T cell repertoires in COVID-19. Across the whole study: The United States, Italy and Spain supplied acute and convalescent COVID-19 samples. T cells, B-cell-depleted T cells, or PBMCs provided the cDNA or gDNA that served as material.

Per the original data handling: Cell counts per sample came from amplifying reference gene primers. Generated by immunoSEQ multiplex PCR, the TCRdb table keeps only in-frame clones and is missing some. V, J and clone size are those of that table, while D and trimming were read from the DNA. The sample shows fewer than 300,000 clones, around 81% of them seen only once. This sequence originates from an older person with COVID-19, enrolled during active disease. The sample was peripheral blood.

The CDR3 region is CASSTRFENNEQFF. The CDR3, as DNA: TGTGCCAGCTCGACGAGGTTTGAGAACAATGAGCAGTTCTTC. This chain uses TRBV9 with TRBJ2-1; D call uncertain. The germline V gene has CDR1 SGDLS and CDR2 YYNGEE. The V gene lost 7 bases and the J gene lost 5 bases, with 16 bases spanning the gap. The CDR3 runs to 14 residues.